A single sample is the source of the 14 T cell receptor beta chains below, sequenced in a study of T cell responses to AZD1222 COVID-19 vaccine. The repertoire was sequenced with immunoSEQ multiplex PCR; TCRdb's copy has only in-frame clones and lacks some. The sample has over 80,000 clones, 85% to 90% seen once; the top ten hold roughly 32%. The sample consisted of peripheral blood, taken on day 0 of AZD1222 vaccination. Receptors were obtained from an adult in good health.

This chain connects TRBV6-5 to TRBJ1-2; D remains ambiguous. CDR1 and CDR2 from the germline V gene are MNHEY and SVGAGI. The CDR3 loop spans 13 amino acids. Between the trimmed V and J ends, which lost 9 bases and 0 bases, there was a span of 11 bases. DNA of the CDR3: TGTGCCAGTTCAGAAACCTCTAACTATGGCTACACCTTC. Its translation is CASSETSNYGYTF.

The CDR3 DNA reads TGTGCCACCAGTGATGCACAGGGGGCGGGCGAGCAGTACTTC. It specifies CATSDAQGAGEQYF. V usage is TRBV24-1 and J usage is TRBJ2-5, with 9 bases fitting TRBD1. The J call may be in error: the DNA end matches TRBJ2-7 better. The CDR3 totals 14 residues. Germline CDR1 is KGHDR and CDR2 is SFDVKD.

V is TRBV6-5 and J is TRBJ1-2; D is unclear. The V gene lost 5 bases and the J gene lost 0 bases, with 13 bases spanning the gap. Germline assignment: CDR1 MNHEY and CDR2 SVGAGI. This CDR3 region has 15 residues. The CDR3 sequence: CASSRTGPPNYGYTF. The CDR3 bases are TGTGCCAGCAGTCGGACGGGCCCCCCTAACTATGGCTACACCTTC.

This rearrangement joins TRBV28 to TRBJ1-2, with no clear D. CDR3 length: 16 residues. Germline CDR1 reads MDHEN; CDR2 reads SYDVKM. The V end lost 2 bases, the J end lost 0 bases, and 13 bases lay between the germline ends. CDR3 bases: TGTGCCAGCAGTTTAATTTCTTGGAGTTCTAACTATGGCTACACCTTC. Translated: CASSLISWSSNYGYTF.

CDR3 residues: CSVEPQGEAADTQYF. The CDR3, as DNA: TGCAGCGTTGAACCTCAGGGGGAGGCGGCAGATACGCAGTATTTT. V is TRBV29-1 and J is TRBJ2-3, with a weak D call TRBD1 (7 bases). The ends were cut back, 2 bases at V and 4 bases at J, with 16 bases in the middle. This CDR3 has 15 residues. Germline values: CDR1 SQVTM, CDR2 ANQGSEA.

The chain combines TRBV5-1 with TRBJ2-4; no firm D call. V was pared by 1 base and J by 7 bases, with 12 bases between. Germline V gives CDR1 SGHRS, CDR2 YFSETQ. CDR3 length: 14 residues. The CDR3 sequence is CASSLIGIGNIQYF. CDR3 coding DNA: TGCGCCAGCAGCTTGATAGGGATTGGGAACATTCAGTACTTC. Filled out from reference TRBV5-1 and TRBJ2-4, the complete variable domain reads KAGVTQTPRYLIKTRGQQVTLSCSPISGHRSVSWYQQTPGQGLQFLFEYFSETQRNKGNFPGRFSGRQFSNSRSEMNVSTLELGDSALYLCASSLIGIGNIQYFGAGTRLSVL.

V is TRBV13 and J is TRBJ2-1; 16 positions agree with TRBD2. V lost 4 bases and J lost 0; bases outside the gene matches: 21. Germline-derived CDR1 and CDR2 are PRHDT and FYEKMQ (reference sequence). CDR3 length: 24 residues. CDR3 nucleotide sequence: TGTGCCAGCAGCTCTCACCCCACTACCCTGGGACTAGCGGGAGGGCCGAGCTCCTACAATGAGCAGTTCTTC. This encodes CASSSHPTTLGLAGGPSSYNEQFF.

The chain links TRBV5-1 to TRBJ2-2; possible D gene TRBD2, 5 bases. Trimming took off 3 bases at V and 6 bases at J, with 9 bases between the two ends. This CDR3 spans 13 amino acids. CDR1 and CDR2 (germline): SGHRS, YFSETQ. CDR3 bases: TGCGCCAGCAGCTGGTCTAGCCCCGGGGAGCTGTTTTTT. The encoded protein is CASSWSSPGELFF.

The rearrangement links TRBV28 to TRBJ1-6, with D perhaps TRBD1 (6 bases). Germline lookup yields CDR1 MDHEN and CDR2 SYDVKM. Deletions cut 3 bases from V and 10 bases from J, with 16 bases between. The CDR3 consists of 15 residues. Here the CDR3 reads CASSFRGSGVSPLHF. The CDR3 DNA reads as TGTGCCAGCAGTTTCCGGGGGTCAGGGGTGTCACCCCTCCACTTT.

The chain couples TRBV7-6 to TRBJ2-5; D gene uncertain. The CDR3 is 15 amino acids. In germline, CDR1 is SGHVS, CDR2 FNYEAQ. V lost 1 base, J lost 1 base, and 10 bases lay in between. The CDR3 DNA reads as TGTGCCAGCAGCTTAGTTTACAGTCTCCAAGAGACCCAGTACTTC. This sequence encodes CASSLVYSLQETQYF.

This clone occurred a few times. This chain's CDR3 is CASSQSWGTNEKLFF. The CDR3 DNA reads TGTGCCAGCAGCCAATCCTGGGGAACTAATGAAAAACTGTTTTTT. The rearrangement links TRBV14 to TRBJ1-4; D uncertain. V lost 2 bases, J lost 1 base, and 8 bases lay in between. Germline V gene data show CDR1 as SGHDN and CDR2 as FVKESK. The CDR3 spans 15 residues.

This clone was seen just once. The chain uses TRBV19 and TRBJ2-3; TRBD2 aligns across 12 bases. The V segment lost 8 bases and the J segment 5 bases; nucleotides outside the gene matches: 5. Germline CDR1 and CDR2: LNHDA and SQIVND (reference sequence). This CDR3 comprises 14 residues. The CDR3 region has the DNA TGTGCCAGTTCCTCGACTAGCGGGAGAGATACGCAGTATTTT. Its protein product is CASSSTSGRDTQYF.

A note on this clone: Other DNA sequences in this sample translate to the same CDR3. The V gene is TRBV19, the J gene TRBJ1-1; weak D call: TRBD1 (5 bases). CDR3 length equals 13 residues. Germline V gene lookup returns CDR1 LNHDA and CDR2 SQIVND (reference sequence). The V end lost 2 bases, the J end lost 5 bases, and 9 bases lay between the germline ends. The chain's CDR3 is CASSIQGGTEAFF. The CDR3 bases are TGTGCCAGTAGTATACAGGGTGGAACTGAAGCTTTCTTT.

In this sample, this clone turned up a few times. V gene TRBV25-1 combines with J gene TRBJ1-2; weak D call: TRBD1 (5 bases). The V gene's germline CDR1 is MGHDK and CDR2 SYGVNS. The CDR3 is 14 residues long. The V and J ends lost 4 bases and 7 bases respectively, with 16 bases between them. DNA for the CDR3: TGTGCCAGCAGTGCCCGTCCAGGGCTCTTTGGCTACACCTTC. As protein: CASSARPGLFGYTF.